A single sample is the source of the 25 T cell receptor beta chains below, sequenced in a study of T-cell reconstitution after alpha-beta-depleted transplantation in children. During its preparation, the TCRbeta library received unique molecular identifiers. A single record per CDR3 protein comes from TCRdb applying MiXCR to the PCR reads. The sample consists of hundreds of thousands of distinct CDR3 sequences, around 13% of them appearing once. The source was PBMCs, collected before TCRalphabeta/CD19-depleted stem cell transplant. The receptors shown here come from a girl aged 2-15 years with congenital amegakaryocytic thrombocytopenia, due to receive a stem cell transplant.

The chain carries TRBV7-3 and TRBJ2-1; 8 bases fit TRBD1. CDR1 SGHTA and CDR2 FQGTGA come from the germline V gene. The V and J ends lost 2 bases and 5 bases, in that order; junction bases with no gene match: 5. This CDR3 comprises 15 residues. The DNA of the CDR3 is TGTGCCAGCAGCTTAGACAGGGGTGGCCACAATGAGCAGTTCTTC. Translated, it gives CASSLDRGGHNEQFF.

This clonotype was counted between two and nine times. The chain has TRBV11-2 and TRBJ2-1; D tentatively fits TRBD1 or TRBD2 (7 bases each). The germline V and J ends were trimmed by 6 bases and 6 bases, with 27 bases remaining between them. The germline V gene encodes CDR1 SGHAT and CDR2 FQNNGV. The CDR3 is made up of 18 amino acids. The CDR3 region is CASRQPSSGRPGGNEQFF. The CDR3 bases are TGTGCCAGCAGACAACCGTCTAGCGGTAGGCCAGGGGGCAATGAGCAGTTCTTC. The full variable domain, with the rest looked up from reference TRBV11-2 and TRBJ2-1, is EAGVAQSPRYKIIEKRQSVAFWCNPISGHATLYWYQQILGQGPKLLIQFQNNGVVDDSQLPKDRFSAERLKGVDSTLKIQPAKLEDSAVYLCASRQPSSGRPGGNEQFFGPGTRLTVL.

Notes on this clonotype: A much bigger clone sits one base away, suggesting this may be a read error. This chain links TRBV5-6 with TRBJ2-6; TRBD1 is a possible D gene (5 bases). The germline V gene has CDR1 SGHDT and CDR2 YYEEEE. This CDR3 is built from 16 residues. CDR3 sequence reads: CPSSLGPSSGANVLTF. The CDR3 region has the DNA TGTCCCAGCAGCTTGGGGCCCAGCTCTGGGGCCAACGTCCTGACTTTC.

The rearrangement links TRBV7-9 to TRBJ1-2; no clear D. Germline CDR1 and CDR2: SEHNR and FQNEAQ (reference sequence). Between the trimmed V and J ends, which lost 6 bases and 4 bases, there was a span of 15 bases. The CDR3 totals 14 residues. DNA for the CDR3: TGTGCCAGCAGAGAATACGGCCAGAGCTATGGCTACACCTTC. Its protein is CASREYGQSYGYTF.

Many counts were recorded for this clonotype. The rearrangement links TRBV7-9 to TRBJ2-1, with TRBD1 matching 10 bases. With V trimmed by 4 bases and J by 7 bases, 7 bases remained unmatched. CDR3 length: 15 amino acids. In germline, CDR1 is SEHNR, CDR2 FQNEAQ (reference sequence). CDR3 nucleotide sequence: TGTGCCAGCAGCTATAGACAGGGGGCTGAAAATGAGCAGTTCTTC. It yields the protein CASSYRQGAENEQFF. Drawing the rest from reference TRBV7-9 and TRBJ2-1, the complete variable domain is DTGVSQNPRHKITKRGQNVTFRCDPISEHNRLYWYRQTLGQGPEFLTYFQNEAQLEKSRLLSDRFSAERPKGSFSTLEIQRTEQGDSAMYLCASSYRQGAENEQFFGPGTRLTVL.

The V call is TRBV30, the J call TRBJ2-1, with TRBD2 matching over 11 bases. The CDR3 loop spans 15 amino acids. Trimming cost V 2 bases and J 4 bases; bases outside gene matches: 4. In germline, CDR1 is GTSNPN, CDR2 SVGIG (reference sequence). The CDR3 spells CAWSQGLAGYNEQFF. CDR3 DNA sequence: TGTGCCTGGAGTCAAGGACTAGCGGGTTACAATGAGCAGTTCTTC.

The chain employs TRBV7-9 and TRBJ1-2, with D possibly being TRBD1 (5 bases). V was cut by 5 bases and J by 4 bases, with 14 bases left in between. The CDR3 extends over 14 amino acids. The germline V gene encodes CDR1 SEHNR and CDR2 FQNEAQ (reference sequence). The CDR3 DNA follows: TGTGCCAGCAGCCCCCTGACAGAAATCTATGGCTACACCTTC. Protein sequence: CASSPLTEIYGYTF.

The table lists this clonotype with many counts. The genes are TRBV7-2 and TRBJ2-3; D not resolved. This CDR3 region has 14 residues. Per germline, CDR1 SGHTA and CDR2 FQGNSA. The germline V and J ends were trimmed by 8 bases and 2 bases, with 14 bases remaining between them. The CDR3 loop reads CASVTKPPTDTQYF. In nucleotides, the CDR3 is TGTGCCAGCGTAACGAAACCACCCACAGATACGCAGTATTTT.

This clonotype has at least ten counts. The chain is built from TRBV5-1 and TRBJ2-5, with 10 bases aligning to TRBD2. Germline V gene lookup returns CDR1 SGHRS and CDR2 YFSETQ. V lost 4 bases, J lost 0 bases, and 3 bases stayed unmatched. This CDR3 is 15 amino acids long. This CDR3 reads CASSPGLANQETQYF. CDR3 in DNA: TGCGCCAGCAGCCCGGGACTAGCGAACCAAGAGACCCAGTACTTC.

This clonotype was recorded many times. This chain uses TRBV29-1 with TRBJ2-5; D unresolved. The CDR3 covers 14 residues. The V end lost 5 bases, the J end lost 0 bases, and 13 bases lay between the germline ends. Looked up from germline, CDR1 is SQVTM and CDR2 is ANQGSEA. The CDR3 here is CSVHAAWDQETQYF. DNA for the CDR3: TGCAGCGTTCACGCAGCGTGGGACCAAGAGACCCAGTACTTC.

This clonotype has just a few counts. The chain combines TRBV6-2 or TRBV6-3 with TRBJ2-2; perhaps TRBD1 as D (5 bases). The CDR3 totals 15 residues. Trimming shortened V by 5 bases and J by 4 bases, and 14 bases separated the two germline ends. CDR1 and CDR2 from the germline V gene are MNHEY and SVGEGT. The CDR3 reads CASSALRVSTGELFF. DNA for the CDR3: TGTGCCAGCAGTGCGCTCAGGGTTTCCACCGGGGAGCTGTTTTTT.

The rearrangement uses TRBV12-3 or TRBV12-4 and TRBJ2-7; 8 bases are a match to TRBD2. J lost 3 bases, V lost 6 bases, and 4 bases had no gene match. This CDR3 spans 13 amino acids. CDR3 sequence (DNA): TGTGCCAGCAGCAGCGGGAGAATCTACGAGCAGTACTTC. It specifies CASSSGRIYEQYF.

This clonotype was observed many times. The rearrangement uses TRBV5-1 and TRBJ2-1, with TRBD2 matching over 7 bases. V was pared by 1 base and J by 3 bases, with 7 bases of the junction left unmatched. The CDR3 length is 16 residues. CDR1 SGHRS and CDR2 YFSETQ come from the germline V gene. The CDR3 coding sequence is TGCGCCAGCAGCTTGTTGAAGGCTAGCGGCTACAATGAGCAGTTCTTC. It codes for CASSLLKASGYNEQFF.

This clonotype was found many times. The chain uses TRBV27 and TRBJ1-6; no reliable D call. V was trimmed by 3 bases and J by 9 bases, leaving 15 bases between them. Germline CDR1 is MNHEY and CDR2 is SMNVEV (reference sequence). CDR3 length: 15 residues. This chain's CDR3 is CASSLTNGWGSPLHF. The DNA of the CDR3 is TGTGCCAGCAGTTTGACCAACGGCTGGGGTTCACCCCTCCACTTT.

V gene TRBV12-3 or TRBV12-4 combines with J gene TRBJ2-7; unclear D gene. V was clipped by 8 bases and J by 6 bases, with 14 bases between them. The CDR3 length is 12 residues. CDR3 region: CASGIGAVEQYF. The CDR3 region has the DNA TGTGCCAGCGGAATTGGCGCAGTCGAGCAGTACTTC.

In regard to this clonotype: The junction differs from germline at one of its ends, possibly a read error. The gene calls are TRBV5-6 and TRBJ2-1; 7 bases map to TRBD2. The CDR3 is made up of 14 amino acids. Germline V lookup: CDR1 SGHDT, CDR2 YYEEEE. CDR3 DNA: TGTGCCAGCAACTTGGGGGGGTACCCCCATGAGCAGTTCTTC. This translates into CASNLGGYPHEQFF.

This clonotype was seen repeatedly, ten times or more. The chain uses TRBV12-3 or TRBV12-4 and TRBJ2-7, with 7 positions matching TRBD1. V was pared by 6 bases and J by 3 bases, with 8 bases of the junction left unmatched. This CDR3 is built from 14 residues. The CDR3 protein is CASRRTGGVYEQYF. The CDR3 DNA reads TGTGCCAGCAGAAGGACAGGTGGGGTCTACGAGCAGTACTTC.

The rearrangement uses TRBV20-1 and TRBJ2-7, with 8 bases that match TRBD2. The J segment lost 5 bases and the V segment lost 3 bases, leaving 18 bases of the junction unmatched. CDR3 length equals 17 residues. The germline V gene encodes CDR1 DFQATT and CDR2 SNEGSKA (reference sequence). The CDR3 reads CSASAQRGGLGEHEQYF. The CDR3 nucleotides are TGCAGTGCTAGTGCCCAAAGAGGGGGACTAGGTGAGCACGAGCAGTACTTC.

CDR3 nucleotides: TGTGCCAGCAGTTTTGGCCTCCTCGAGCAGTTCTTC. It translates to CASSFGLLEQFF. V and J are TRBV12-3 or TRBV12-4 and TRBJ2-1; D ambiguous. CDR3 length: 12 amino acids. V lost 3 bases and J 10 bases, leaving 10 bases between the germline ends.

This clonotype appeared a few times. J is TRBJ2-5 and V is TRBV7-6; tentative D call: TRBD2 (5 bases). V was trimmed by 7 bases and J by 4 bases, leaving 13 bases between them. The CDR3 totals 13 residues. Germline values: CDR1 SGHVS, CDR2 FNYEAQ. The CDR3: CASTAQRPETQYF. CDR3 nucleotide sequence: TGTGCCAGCACAGCCCAGCGGCCAGAGACCCAGTACTTC.

V and J are TRBV30 and TRBJ2-1, with D possibly matching TRBD1 (5 bases). V dropped 1 base and J dropped 15 bases, with 13 bases sitting between them. The CDR3 totals 11 residues. Per the germline V gene, CDR1 is GTSNPN and CDR2 is SVGIG (reference sequence). CDR3 sequence reads: CAWSDKGITFF. CDR3 in DNA: TGTGCCTGGAGTGATAAGGGGATAACGTTCTTC.

This clonotype appeared many times. The chain links TRBV7-2 to TRBJ2-2, with 7 nucleotides matching TRBD2. The V gene's germline CDR1 is SGHTA and CDR2 FQGNSA. The V gene end was trimmed by 2 bases and the J gene end by 6 bases; junction bases not matched to a gene: 6. The CDR3 consists of 15 residues. The CDR3 here is CASSLKFRGAGELFF. The DNA for the CDR3 is TGTGCCAGCAGCTTAAAGTTTCGGGGGGCCGGGGAGCTGTTTTTT.

This clonotype was seen more than once but under ten times. The rearrangement links TRBV27 to TRBJ2-7; 7 bases are shared with TRBD2. V was clipped by 5 bases and J by 5 bases; unmatched bases: 9. Per the germline V gene, CDR1 is MNHEY and CDR2 is SMNVEV (reference sequence). The CDR3 contains 14 residues. This chain's CDR3 is CASSPSGGGHEQYF. The CDR3 DNA is TGTGCCAGCAGTCCCTCGGGGGGAGGCCACGAGCAGTACTTC.

The chain carries TRBV12-3 or TRBV12-4 and TRBJ2-1; perhaps D is TRBD1 or TRBD2 (6 bases each). This CDR3 region has 15 residues. V shed 5 bases and J shed 6 bases, with 17 bases lying between them. For the CDR3, the DNA is TGTGCCAGCAGTAAACAGCCGACGGGGGCCAATGAGCAGTTCTTC. This encodes CASSKQPTGANEQFF.

This clonotype was counted many times. The chain employs TRBV4-2 and TRBJ2-1, with D possibly being TRBD2 (5 bases). With 4 bases removed from V and 2 bases from J, the gap between germline ends came to 15 bases. This CDR3 is built from 16 residues. Germline CDR1 reads LGHNA; CDR2 reads YNFKEQ. CDR3 in DNA: TGTGCCAGCAGCCCTGCGAGGGTAGGGACCTACAATGAGCAGTTCTTC. Its translation is CASSPARVGTYNEQFF.